The 13 T cell receptor beta chains below come from one sample, sequenced in a study of siplizumab effects on memory and regulatory T cells. Sequencing was performed with immunoSEQ multiplex PCR; in TCRdb, only in-frame clones are kept and a portion is missing. The data hold about 97,000 clones, with about 94% observed a single time. Sequencing used CD4+ T cells sorted from blood. These receptors originate from a human donor in good health.

This chain connects TRBV19 to TRBJ2-3; D is uncertain. V gave up 2 bases and J gave up 6 bases, with 12 bases separating them. The CDR3 has 14 residues. Germline V gene lookup returns CDR1 LNHDA and CDR2 SQIVND (reference sequence). CDR3 region: CASSITQLPDTQYF. CDR3 in DNA: TGTGCCAGTAGTATAACCCAGTTGCCCGATACGCAGTATTTT.

This chain connects TRBV5-5 to TRBJ1-3; 8 bases map to TRBD1. V lost 1 base and J lost 0; bases outside the gene matches: 9. The CDR3 is 18 amino acids. The germline V gene encodes CDR1 SGHKS and CDR2 YYEKEE (reference sequence). The CDR3 reads CASSLMQGAHFSGNTIYF. The DNA for the CDR3 is TGTGCCAGCAGCTTGATGCAGGGGGCCCACTTCTCTGGAAACACCATATATTTT.

The count of this clone is one. The chain carries TRBV6-5 and TRBJ2-5; possibly TRBD2 for D (5 bases). This CDR3 has 12 residues. CDR1 and CDR2 (germline): MNHEY, SVGAGI. Between the trimmed V and J ends, which lost 5 bases and 5 bases, there was a span of 9 bases. In nucleotides, the CDR3 is TGTGCCAGCAGTCGGACGGGGGAGACCCAGTACTTC. It encodes CASSRTGETQYF.

V gene TRBV5-1 combines with J gene TRBJ2-7; 10 positions agree with TRBD1. With 4 bases clipped from V and 4 bases from J, the junction kept 8 bases outside the gene matches. This CDR3 comprises 15 residues. Germline values: CDR1 SGHRS, CDR2 YFSETQ. CDR3 DNA: TGCGCCAGCAGCCTCGGACAGGGGGGGATTTACGAGCAGTACTTC. As protein: CASSLGQGGIYEQYF.

The chain carries TRBV18 and TRBJ2-3, with D possibly being TRBD1 (6 bases). Trimming removed 2 bases from V and 1 base from J, with 16 bases in between. CDR1 KGHSH and CDR2 LQKENI come from the germline V gene. This CDR3 spans 17 amino acids. CDR3 nucleotides: TGTGCCAGCTCACCATTTAGGCAGGACAGCGGCACAGATACGCAGTATTTT. It yields the protein CASSPFRQDSGTDTQYF. The variable domain in full, with the rest retrieved from reference TRBV18 and TRBJ2-3, is NAGVMQNPRHLVRRRGQEARLRCSPMKGHSHVYWYRQLPEEGLKFMVYLQKENIIDESGMPKERFSAEFPKEGPSILRIQQVVRGDSAAYFCASSPFRQDSGTDTQYFGPGTRLTVL.

This clone showed up just once. The V gene is TRBV19, the J gene TRBJ2-5; D not resolved. This CDR3 contains 13 residues. Trimming stripped 0 bases from V and 5 bases from J, with 7 bases between. Germline assignment: CDR1 LNHDA and CDR2 SQIVND (reference sequence). The CDR3 nucleotides read TGTGCCAGTAGTATAGATCGTGTGGAGACCCAGTACTTC. It yields the protein CASSIDRVETQYF.

The chain joins TRBV6-1 to TRBJ2-7; TRBD2 matches at 7 bases. Trimming took 9 bases from V and 2 from J; bases not matched to a gene: 10. Germline loops: CDR1 MNHNS, CDR2 SASEGT. This CDR3 is built from 14 residues. The CDR3 here is CASTDGGVTYEQYF. Written as DNA, the CDR3 is TGTGCCAGTACGGATGGGGGGGTTACCTACGAGCAGTACTTC.

The rearrangement joins TRBV18 to TRBJ2-1; 14 bases align to TRBD2. This CDR3 has 16 residues. Germline V gives CDR1 KGHSH, CDR2 LQKENI. J was trimmed by 7 bases and V by 3 bases; bases with no gene match: 5. The CDR3 here is CASSPGLAGVSNEQFF. CDR3 nucleotide sequence: TGTGCCAGCTCACCGGGACTAGCGGGAGTTTCAAATGAGCAGTTCTTC.

The gene calls are TRBV2 and TRBJ2-1; D may be TRBD1 or TRBD2 (5 bases each). The CDR3 extends over 14 amino acids. V lost 8 bases and J lost 4, with 15 bases in between. Per germline, CDR1 SNHLY and CDR2 FYNNEI. The CDR3 region is CASVLGDAYNEQFF. The DNA for the CDR3 is TGTGCCAGCGTTCTAGGGGACGCATACAATGAGCAGTTCTTC.

V is TRBV4-2 and J is TRBJ2-5, with D maybe TRBD2 (5 bases). V shed 4 bases and J shed 2 bases, with 14 bases lying between them. CDR3 length equals 15 residues. The germline gives CDR1 LGHNA, CDR2 YNFKEQ. This chain's CDR3 is CASSPLRAVQETQYF. CDR3 in DNA: TGTGCCAGCAGCCCGCTGAGGGCAGTACAAGAGACCCAGTACTTC.

The CDR3 sequence: CASSPRPPSGNTIYF. The CDR3 coding sequence is TGTGCCAGTAGCCCACGACCACCCTCTGGAAACACCATATATTTT. The chain joins TRBV19 to TRBJ1-3; the D is unclear. The CDR3 runs 15 residues. Germline CDR1 is LNHDA and CDR2 is SQIVND (reference sequence). Trimming removed 6 bases at V and 0 bases at J, with 12 bases between.

V and J are TRBV25-1 and TRBJ1-6; D not certain. Looked up from germline, CDR1 is MGHDK and CDR2 is SYGVNS. V was cut by 1 base and J by 10 bases, with 14 bases left in between. The length of the CDR3 is 15 residues. The CDR3 loop is CASSESFHLSSPLHF. Written as DNA, the CDR3 is TGTGCCAGCAGTGAATCGTTCCACCTGAGCTCACCCCTCCACTTT.

The chain links TRBV5-6 to TRBJ1-5; the D gene is possibly TRBD1 (5 bases). Germline loops: CDR1 SGHDT, CDR2 YYEEEE. V lost 0 bases and J lost 6, with 16 bases in between. The CDR3 loop spans 16 amino acids. Here the CDR3 DNA reads TGTGCCAGCAGCTTGGCCGGAGGGGCGGGGAGTCAGCCCCAGCATTTT. It translates to CASSLAGGAGSQPQHF.